This entry concerns a single T cell receptor (beta chain). The antigen is not known. These data are taken from a study of lymphopenia after photon versus proton radiotherapy. General observations from the study: Proton therapy kept repertoires fairly stable, unlike photons, which gained effector/memory cells.

Germline CDR1 and CDR2: SNHLY and FYNNEI. CDR3 length: 15 residues. Trimming took 3 bases from V and 2 from J; bases not matched to a gene: 6. The assay was immunoSEQ multiplex PCR, and TCRdb's table has in-frame clones only and misses some. Altogether approximately 66,000 clones are present, approximately 86% being singletons, with the ten largest covering roughly 2.3%. The chain combines TRBV2 with TRBJ2-5; TRBD2 matches at 7 bases. The TCR comes from a man in his forties or fifties with gastric cancer. Source: peripheral blood, taken from a patient treated with photon-based radiotherapy. CDR3 nucleotides: TGTGCCAGCAGTGACGCTAGCGGCGAACAAGAGACCCAGTACTTC. Translated: CASSDASGEQETQYF.